Sequencing of this T cell receptor (beta chain) was carried out in a study of CD8 T cell repertoires and HIV-1 epitope variants. Overall study context: Twenty-five autologous and known Gag and Nef epitope variant peptides each stimulated T cells separately.

Remarks on this clone: Its antigen is currently unknown.

The CDR3 is 15 amino acids. Per germline, CDR1 SGHKS and CDR2 YYEKEE (reference sequence). V was trimmed by 5 bases and J by 0 bases, leaving 11 bases between them. Libraries were prepared by immunoSEQ multiplex PCR; TCRdb keeps only in-frame clonotypes and omits some of them. The table lists a few thousand clones, roughly 65% of them singletons. Sequencing used cultured CD8+ T cells derived from PBMCs. This sequence joins TRBV5-5 and TRBJ1-4; D gene ambiguous. The receptor was isolated from a male donor with HIV. The CDR3 reads CASRFVGATNEKLFF. DNA for the CDR3: TGTGCCAGCAGATTTGTAGGTGCAACTAATGAAAAACTGTTTTTT.